This TCR beta chain was captured by sequencing in a study of cytomegalovirus exposure and HLA in healthy donors. Findings and limits, study-wide: Later analysis found that TCR beta chains associated with HLA were more clonally expanded than other, equally common chains.

CDR3 length: 14 amino acids. The germline gives CDR1 ENHRY, CDR2 SYGVKD. V was pared by 6 bases and J by 6 bases, with 10 bases of the junction left unmatched. With 60 Vbeta and 13 Jbeta primers, the PCR was carried out. Here immunoSEQ multiplex PCR was the method, and the copy in TCRdb shows in-frame clones only, minus some. Its table records around 70,000 clones. On this clone: Antigen unknown.

The specimen was PBMCs. The V gene is TRBV10-3, the J gene TRBJ1-2, with 7 bases identical to TRBD1. This clonotype was obtained from a middle-aged man in good health and CMV-seronegative. Here the CDR3 DNA reads TGTGCCATCAGCAAGGAACAGGGGTGGGATGGCTACACCTTC. Its protein is CAISKEQGWDGYTF.